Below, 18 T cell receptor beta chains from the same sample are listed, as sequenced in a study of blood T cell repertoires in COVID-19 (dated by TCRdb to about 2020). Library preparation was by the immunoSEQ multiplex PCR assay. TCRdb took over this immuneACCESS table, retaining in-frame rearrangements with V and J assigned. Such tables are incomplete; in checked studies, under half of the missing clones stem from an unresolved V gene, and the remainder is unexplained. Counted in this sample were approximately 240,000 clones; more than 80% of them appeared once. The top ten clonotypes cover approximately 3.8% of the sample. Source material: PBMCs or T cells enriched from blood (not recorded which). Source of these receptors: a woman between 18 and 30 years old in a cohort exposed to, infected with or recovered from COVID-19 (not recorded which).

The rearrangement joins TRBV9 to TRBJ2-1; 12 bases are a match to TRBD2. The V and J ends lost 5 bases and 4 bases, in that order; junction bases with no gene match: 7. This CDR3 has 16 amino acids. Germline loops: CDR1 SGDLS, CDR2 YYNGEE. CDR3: CASSALAGGPYNEQFF. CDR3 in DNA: TGTGCCAGCAGTGCTCTAGCGGGAGGGCCTTACAATGAGCAGTTCTTC.

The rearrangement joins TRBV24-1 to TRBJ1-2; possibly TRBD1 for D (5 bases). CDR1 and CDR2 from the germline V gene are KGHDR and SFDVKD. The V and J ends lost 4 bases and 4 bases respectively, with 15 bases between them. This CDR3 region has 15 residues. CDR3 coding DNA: TGTGCCACCAGTGAGAGGACTAAGAGGGGCTATGGCTACACCTTC. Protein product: CATSERTKRGYGYTF.

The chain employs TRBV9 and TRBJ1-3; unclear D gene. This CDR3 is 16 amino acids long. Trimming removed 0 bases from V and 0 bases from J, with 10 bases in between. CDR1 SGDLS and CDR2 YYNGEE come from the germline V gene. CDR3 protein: CASSVGHRSSGNTIYF. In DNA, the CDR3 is TGTGCCAGCAGCGTAGGACACCGATCCTCTGGAAACACCATATATTTT. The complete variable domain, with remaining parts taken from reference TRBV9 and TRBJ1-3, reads DSGVTQTPKHLITATGQRVTLRCSPRSGDLSVYWYQQSLDQGLQFLIQYYNGEERAKGNILERFSAQQFPDLHSELNLSSLELGDSALYFCASSVGHRSSGNTIYFGEGSWLTVV.

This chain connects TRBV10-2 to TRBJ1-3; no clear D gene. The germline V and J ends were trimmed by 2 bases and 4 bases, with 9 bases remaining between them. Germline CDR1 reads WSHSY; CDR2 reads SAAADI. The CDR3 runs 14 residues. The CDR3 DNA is TGCGCCAGCAGTGAGGGTTTGAGAGGAAACACCATATATTTT. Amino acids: CASSEGLRGNTIYF.

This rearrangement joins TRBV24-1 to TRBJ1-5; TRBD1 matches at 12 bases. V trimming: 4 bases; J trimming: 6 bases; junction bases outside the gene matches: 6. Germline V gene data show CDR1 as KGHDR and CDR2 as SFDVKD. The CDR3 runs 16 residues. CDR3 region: CATSDGGQGAVQPQHF. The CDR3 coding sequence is TGTGCCACCAGTGACGGGGGACAGGGGGCGGTTCAGCCCCAGCATTTT.

The CDR3 sequence: CASSQTGFAGYTF. The DNA for the CDR3 is TGTGCCAGCAGCCAGACAGGGTTCGCTGGCTACACCTTC. This sequence joins TRBV7-6 and TRBJ1-2, with 7 bases matching TRBD1. Germline V gives CDR1 SGHVS, CDR2 FNYEAQ. V lost 5 bases to trimming and J lost 7 bases; unmatched junction nucleotides: 7. The CDR3 length is 13 residues.

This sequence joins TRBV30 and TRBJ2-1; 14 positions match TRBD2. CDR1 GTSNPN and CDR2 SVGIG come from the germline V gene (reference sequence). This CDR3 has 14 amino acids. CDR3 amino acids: CVSSGTSGSNEQFF. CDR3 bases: TGTGTCTCTTCCGGGACTAGCGGGAGCAATGAGCAGTTCTTC.

This CDR3 is CASSSSGIYEQYF. For the CDR3, the DNA is TGTGCCAGCAGCTCTAGCGGGATTTACGAGCAGTACTTC. The chain uses TRBV5-6 and TRBJ2-7; 9 bases are a match to TRBD2. With V trimmed by 3 bases and J by 4 bases, 2 bases remained unmatched. The CDR3 is 13 amino acids. Germline assignment: CDR1 SGHDT and CDR2 YYEEEE.

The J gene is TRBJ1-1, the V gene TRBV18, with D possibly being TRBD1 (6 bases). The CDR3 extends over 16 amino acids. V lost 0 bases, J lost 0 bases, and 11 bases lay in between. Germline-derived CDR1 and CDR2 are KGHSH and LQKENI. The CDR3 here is CASSPPSGTMNTEAFF. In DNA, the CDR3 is TGTGCCAGCTCACCACCATCAGGGACAATGAACACTGAAGCTTTCTTT.

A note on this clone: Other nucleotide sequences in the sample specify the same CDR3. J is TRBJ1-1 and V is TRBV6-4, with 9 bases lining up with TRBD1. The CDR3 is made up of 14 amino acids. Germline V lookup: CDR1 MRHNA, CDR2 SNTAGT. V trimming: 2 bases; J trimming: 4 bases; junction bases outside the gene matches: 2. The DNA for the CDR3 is TGTGCCAGCAGTGACACGGACAGGGGCACTGAAGCTTTCTTT. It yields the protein CASSDTDRGTEAFF.

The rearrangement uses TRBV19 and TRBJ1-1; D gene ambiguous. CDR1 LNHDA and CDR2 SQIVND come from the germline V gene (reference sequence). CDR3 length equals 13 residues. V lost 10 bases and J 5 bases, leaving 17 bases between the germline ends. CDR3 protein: CATGDGDRTEAFF. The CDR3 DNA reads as TGTGCCACAGGCGACGGGGATCGGACTGAAGCTTTCTTT.

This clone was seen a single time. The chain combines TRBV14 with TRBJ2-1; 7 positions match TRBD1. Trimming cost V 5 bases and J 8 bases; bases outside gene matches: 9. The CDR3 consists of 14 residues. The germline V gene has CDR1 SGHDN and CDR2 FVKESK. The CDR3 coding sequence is TGTGCCAGCAGCATCCGACAGGGATGGGATGAGCAGTTCTTC. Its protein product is CASSIRQGWDEQFF.

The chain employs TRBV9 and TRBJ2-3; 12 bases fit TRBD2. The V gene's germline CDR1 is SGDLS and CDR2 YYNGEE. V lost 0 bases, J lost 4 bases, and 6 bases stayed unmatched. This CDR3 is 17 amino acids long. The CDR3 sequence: CASSVGLAGVSADTQYF. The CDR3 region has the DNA TGTGCCAGCAGCGTAGGACTAGCGGGAGTATCGGCAGATACGCAGTATTTT.

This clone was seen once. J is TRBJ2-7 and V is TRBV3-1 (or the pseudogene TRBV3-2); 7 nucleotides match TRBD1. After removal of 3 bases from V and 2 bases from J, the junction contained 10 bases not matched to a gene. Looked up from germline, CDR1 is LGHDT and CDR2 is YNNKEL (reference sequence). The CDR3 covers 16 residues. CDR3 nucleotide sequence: TGTGCCAGCAGCCAGCTGGGACAGTATAATCCCTACGAGCAGTACTTC. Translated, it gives CASSQLGQYNPYEQYF.

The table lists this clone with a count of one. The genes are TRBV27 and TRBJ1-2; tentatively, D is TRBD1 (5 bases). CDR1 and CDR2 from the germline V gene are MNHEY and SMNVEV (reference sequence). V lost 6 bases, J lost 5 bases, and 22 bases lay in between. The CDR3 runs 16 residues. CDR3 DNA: TGTGCCAGCAGCCCAACGGCAGGGAACATTTGGTATGGCTACACCTTC. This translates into CASSPTAGNIWYGYTF.

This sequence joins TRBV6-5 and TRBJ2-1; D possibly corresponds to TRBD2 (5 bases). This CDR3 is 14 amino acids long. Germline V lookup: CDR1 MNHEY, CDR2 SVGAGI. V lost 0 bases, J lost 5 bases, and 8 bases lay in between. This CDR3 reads CASSYSRRNNEQFF. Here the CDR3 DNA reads TGTGCCAGCAGTTACTCGAGGAGGAACAATGAGCAGTTCTTC.

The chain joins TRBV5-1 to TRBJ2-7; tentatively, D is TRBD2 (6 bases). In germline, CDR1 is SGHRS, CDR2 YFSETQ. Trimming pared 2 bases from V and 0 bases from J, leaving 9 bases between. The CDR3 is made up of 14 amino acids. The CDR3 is CASSFASVSYEQYF. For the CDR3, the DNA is TGCGCCAGCAGCTTCGCTAGCGTCTCCTACGAGCAGTACTTC.

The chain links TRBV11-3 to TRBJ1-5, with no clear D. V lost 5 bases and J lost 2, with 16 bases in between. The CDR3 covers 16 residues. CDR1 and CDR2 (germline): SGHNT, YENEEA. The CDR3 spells CASSPRGPGGNQPQHF. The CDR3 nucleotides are TGTGCCAGCAGCCCCAGAGGGCCAGGAGGCAATCAGCCCCAGCATTTT.